The 29 T cell receptor beta chains presented below share a single source sample, sequenced in a study of cytomegalovirus exposure and HLA in healthy donors. Researchers ran the PCR with 60 Vbeta and 13 Jbeta primers. Libraries were prepared by immunoSEQ multiplex PCR; TCRdb keeps only in-frame clonotypes and omits some of them. The data contain around 190,000 clones, 70% to 80% of them singletons. The sample was PBMCs. Receptors originate from a man younger than 45 in good health and CMV-seronegative.

Here the CDR3 reads CASSFHTQGAYGYTF. In nucleotides, the CDR3 is TGCGCCAGCAGCTTCCATACTCAGGGGGCCTATGGCTACACCTTC. The V and J genes are TRBV5-1 and TRBJ1-2; 8 bases fit TRBD1. The CDR3 totals 15 residues. The V segment lost 2 bases and the J segment 4 bases; nucleotides outside the gene matches: 7. Germline V gives CDR1 SGHRS, CDR2 YFSETQ.

The V call is TRBV13, the J call TRBJ2-1; TRBD2 matches at 8 bases. The V segment lost 4 bases and the J segment 3 bases; nucleotides outside the gene matches: 11. This CDR3 contains 17 residues. CDR1 is PRHDT and CDR2 is FYEKMQ in the germline V gene (reference sequence). CDR3 bases: TGTGCCAGCAGCTCCCTCCGACTAGCGAGAAACTACAATGAGCAGTTCTTC. It encodes CASSSLRLARNYNEQFF.

The chain links TRBV7-4 to TRBJ2-7; 7 bases match TRBD1. CDR3 length: 14 residues. The germline V gene has CDR1 SGHVT and CDR2 SQSDAQ. Trimming cost V 4 bases and J 0 bases; bases outside gene matches: 3. CDR3: CASSSWDSSYEQYF. In nucleotides, the CDR3 is TGTGCCAGCAGCTCGTGGGACAGCTCCTACGAGCAGTACTTC. Full variable domain (remainder filled in from reference TRBV7-4 and TRBJ2-7): GAGVSQSPRYKVAKRGRDVALRCDSISGHVTLYWYRQTLGQGSEVLTYSQSDAQRDKSGRPSGRFSAERPERSVSTLKIQRTEQGDSAVYLCASSSWDSSYEQYFGPGTRLTVT.

The rearrangement links TRBV7-9 to TRBJ1-5; D is ambiguous. CDR3 length equals 15 residues. V lost 3 bases, J lost 4 bases, and 13 bases lay in between. Germline V gives CDR1 SEHNR, CDR2 FQNEAQ (reference sequence). The CDR3 bases are TGTGCCAGCAGCTTCAGTACAGCTATGAATCAGCCCCAGCATTTT. It codes for CASSFSTAMNQPQHF. The complete variable domain, with remaining parts taken from reference TRBV7-9 and TRBJ1-5, reads DTGVSQNPRHKITKRGQNVTFRCDPISEHNRLYWYRQTLGQGPEFLTYFQNEAQLEKSRLLSDRFSAERPKGSFSTLEIQRTEQGDSAMYLCASSFSTAMNQPQHFGDGTRLSIL.

The gene calls are TRBV19 and TRBJ2-1; 14 bases map to TRBD2. CDR3 length: 20 residues. Germline trimming cut 3 bases from V and 6 bases from J; bases unmatched to any gene: 16. Germline V lookup: CDR1 LNHDA, CDR2 SQIVND (reference sequence). CDR3 in DNA: TGTGCCAGTAGTATTTTTTGGACTAGCGGGAGGTTGGAGAGGCGCAATGAGCAGTTCTTC. Residues: CASSIFWTSGRLERRNEQFF. The variable domain in full, with the rest retrieved from reference TRBV19 and TRBJ2-1, is DGGITQSPKYLFRKEGQNVTLSCEQNLNHDAMYWYRQDPGQGLRLIYYSQIVNDFQKGDIAEGYSVSREKKESFPLTVTSAQKNPTAFYLCASSIFWTSGRLERRNEQFFGPGTRLTVL.

The chain joins TRBV7-2 to TRBJ2-5, with TRBD2 matching over 12 bases. The CDR3 length is 16 residues. Germline values: CDR1 SGHTA, CDR2 FQGNSA. V was pared by 3 bases and J by 3 bases, with 5 bases of the junction left unmatched. The CDR3 sequence is CASSFPSGRAKETQYF. In nucleotides, the CDR3 is TGTGCCAGCAGCTTTCCTAGCGGGAGGGCCAAAGAGACCCAGTACTTC. The variable domain in full, with the rest retrieved from reference TRBV7-2 and TRBJ2-5, is GAGVSQSPSNKVTEKGKDVELRCDPISGHTALYWYRQSLGQGLEFLIYFQGNSAPDKSGLPSDRFSAERTGGSVSTLTIQRTQQEDSAVYLCASSFPSGRAKETQYFGPGTRLLVL.

This clone was seen only once. The genes are TRBV25-1 and TRBJ2-1; D ambiguous. Per the germline V gene, CDR1 is MGHDK and CDR2 is SYGVNS. The CDR3 spans 11 residues. V shed 8 bases and J shed 8 bases, with 10 bases lying between them. The DNA of the CDR3 is TGTGCCAGCGCGTTTAGCTATGAGCAGTTCTTC. It encodes CASAFSYEQFF.

The genes are TRBV13 and TRBJ1-1, with 7 bases that match TRBD1. Looked up from germline, CDR1 is PRHDT and CDR2 is FYEKMQ (reference sequence). V was pared by 5 bases and J by 0 bases, with 12 bases of the junction left unmatched. The CDR3 has 17 residues. CDR3 protein: CASSHIWTGGLNTEAFF. The CDR3 DNA sequence: TGTGCCAGCAGCCATATATGGACAGGAGGTTTGAACACTGAAGCTTTCTTT.

This sequence joins TRBV9 and TRBJ2-1, with 9 bases identical to TRBD2. In germline, CDR1 is SGDLS, CDR2 YYNGEE. The CDR3 is made up of 15 amino acids. Trimming at V came to 2 bases and at J to 4 bases, leaving 4 bases not matched to a gene. CDR3 region: CASSVGTSQYNEQFF. The CDR3 DNA reads TGTGCCAGCAGCGTGGGGACTAGCCAATACAATGAGCAGTTCTTC. Based on the CDR3 plus reference TRBV9 and TRBJ2-1, the full variable domain is DSGVTQTPKHLITATGQRVTLRCSPRSGDLSVYWYQQSLDQGLQFLIQYYNGEERAKGNILERFSAQQFPDLHSELNLSSLELGDSALYFCASSVGTSQYNEQFFGPGTRLTVL.

The chain has TRBV6-1 and TRBJ2-1; 10 bases fit TRBD2. Germline V gene lookup returns CDR1 MNHNS and CDR2 SASEGT. With 4 bases clipped from V and 5 bases from J, the junction kept 2 bases outside the gene matches. CDR3 length: 14 amino acids. The CDR3 bases are TGTGCCAGCAGTGTGAGCGGGAGGGACAATGAGCAGTTCTTC. This encodes CASSVSGRDNEQFF.

The chain has TRBV2 and TRBJ2-7; 8 bases are a match to TRBD2. Trimming cost V 7 bases and J 0 bases; bases outside gene matches: 5. The CDR3 is made up of 14 amino acids. The germline gives CDR1 SNHLY, CDR2 FYNNEI. The CDR3 region has the DNA TGTGCCAGCATGCGGGAGGCCATCTCCTACGAGCAGTACTTC. Encoded protein: CASMREAISYEQYF.

This clone was seen more than once but under ten times. The genes are TRBV25-1 and TRBJ2-2; TRBD2 matches at 8 bases. This CDR3 contains 15 residues. V lost 7 bases, J lost 4 bases, and 8 bases stayed unmatched. The V gene's germline CDR1 is MGHDK and CDR2 SYGVNS. The CDR3 sequence is CASTASGSGTGELFF. The CDR3 coding sequence is TGTGCCAGCACCGCCAGCGGGAGCGGCACCGGGGAGCTGTTTTTT.

This clone was detected only a few times. The chain carries TRBV2 and TRBJ2-3; 8 bases match TRBD2. V shed 2 bases and J 4 bases; nucleotides not matched to a gene: 17. The CDR3 spans 19 residues. Germline loops: CDR1 SNHLY, CDR2 FYNNEI. CDR3 amino acids: CASSETGLVNLLGADTQYF. The CDR3 nucleotides read TGTGCCAGCAGTGAAACGGGACTAGTCAACCTGCTAGGGGCAGATACGCAGTATTTT. The entire variable domain, with the rest obtained from reference TRBV2 and TRBJ2-3, is as follows: EPEVTQTPSHQVTQMGQEVILRCVPISNHLYFYWYRQILGQKVEFLVSFYNNEISEKSEIFDDQFSVERPDGSNFTLKIRSTKLEDSAMYFCASSETGLVNLLGADTQYFGPGTRLTVL.

The chain uses TRBV5-1 and TRBJ2-3; 8 positions match TRBD2. This CDR3 has 15 residues. Per germline, CDR1 SGHRS and CDR2 YFSETQ. The J segment lost 1 base and the V segment lost 5 bases, leaving 6 bases of the junction unmatched. CDR3 loop: CASSAAGGGTDTQYF. The CDR3 DNA follows: TGCGCCAGCAGTGCGGCGGGAGGCGGCACAGATACGCAGTATTTT.

The chain uses TRBV30 and TRBJ2-2; 7 positions match TRBD2. The CDR3 is made up of 16 amino acids. Germline-derived CDR1 and CDR2 are GTSNPN and SVGIG (reference sequence). Trimming cost V 0 bases and J 1 base; bases outside gene matches: 5. The CDR3 region is CAWSVLARVNTGELFF. DNA for the CDR3: TGTGCCTGGAGTGTACTAGCGAGGGTGAACACCGGGGAGCTGTTTTTT.

The chain uses TRBV28 and TRBJ1-3, with 7 bases fitting TRBD1. The CDR3 length is 14 residues. The trim removed 2 bases at V and 10 bases at J, leaving 8 bases unmatched. Germline assignment: CDR1 MDHEN and CDR2 SYDVKM. In nucleotides, the CDR3 is TGTGCCAGCAGTTTAATCAGGGGGGTTCGGACCATATATTTT. Its translation is CASSLIRGVRTIYF. The entire variable domain, with the rest obtained from reference TRBV28 and TRBJ1-3, is as follows: DVKVTQSSRYLVKRTGEKVFLECVQDMDHENMFWYRQDPGLGLRLIYFSYDVKMKEKGDIPEGYSVSREKKERFSLILESASTNQTSMYLCASSLIRGVRTIYFGEGSWLTVV.

The chain is built from TRBV4-1 and TRBJ1-4, with TRBD1 matching over 10 bases. Germline CDR1 and CDR2: MGHRA and YSYEKL. This CDR3 spans 17 amino acids. The junction had 8 bases not matched to a gene; V was cut back by 1 base and J by 6 bases. This CDR3 is CASSQVTRDRGDEKLFF. The CDR3, as DNA: TGCGCCAGCAGCCAAGTCACTAGGGACAGGGGTGATGAAAAACTGTTTTTT.

The chain has TRBV28 and TRBJ2-2; maybe TRBD2 (5 bases). The CDR3 runs to 15 residues. CDR1 and CDR2 from the germline V gene are MDHEN and SYDVKM. V lost 3 bases, J lost 7 bases, and 15 bases lay in between. CDR3 region: CASSFFPNGVGELFF. CDR3 sequence (DNA): TGTGCCAGCAGTTTTTTCCCCAACGGGGTCGGGGAGCTGTTTTTT.

This clone was recorded once. The chain links TRBV29-1 to TRBJ2-5; D is possibly TRBD1 (5 bases). V was clipped by 8 bases and J by 2 bases, with 15 bases between them. The CDR3 spans 13 residues. Germline V gives CDR1 SQVTM, CDR2 ANQGSEA. CDR3 nucleotides: TGCAGCACCAGACAGCCGGATCAAGAGACCCAGTACTTC. Its translation is CSTRQPDQETQYF.

Here the CDR3 reads CASGNRGNYEQYF. Written as DNA, the CDR3 is TGTGCCAGCGGAAACCGGGGGAACTACGAGCAGTACTTC. The rearrangement links TRBV28 to TRBJ2-7, with D maybe TRBD2 (6 bases). There are 13 residues in the CDR3. The V gene lost 8 bases and the J gene lost 3 bases, with 14 bases spanning the gap. The germline gives CDR1 MDHEN, CDR2 SYDVKM.

This chain joins TRBV6-5 and TRBJ2-7; D is ambiguous. Trimming took off 6 bases at V and 3 bases at J, with 12 bases between the two ends. The CDR3 sequence is 13 residues long. Germline lookup yields CDR1 MNHEY and CDR2 SVGAGI. The CDR3 protein is CASSYKSVYEQYF. CDR3 bases: TGTGCCAGCAGCTACAAATCGGTCTACGAGCAGTACTTC.

The chain joins TRBV7-9 to TRBJ2-7, with 9 positions matching TRBD1. V lost 5 bases, J lost 2 bases, and 13 bases stayed unmatched. Looked up from germline, CDR1 is SEHNR and CDR2 is FQNEAQ (reference sequence). The CDR3 sequence is 17 residues long. The CDR3 is CASSPTGTGQSAYEQYF. DNA for the CDR3: TGTGCCAGCAGCCCGACCGGGACAGGGCAAAGTGCCTACGAGCAGTACTTC.

The chain carries TRBV4-1 and TRBJ2-7; 10 bases are a match to TRBD2. The germline gives CDR1 MGHRA, CDR2 YSYEKL. This CDR3 region has 15 residues. V lost 5 bases and J lost 4; bases outside the gene matches: 8. The CDR3 loop reads CASSKNLAGGYEQYF. CDR3 bases: TGCGCCAGCAGCAAAAACTTAGCGGGAGGATACGAGCAGTACTTC.

The rearrangement uses TRBV10-3 and TRBJ2-7; 10 positions agree with TRBD1. There are 14 residues in the CDR3. V lost 5 bases and J lost 4; bases outside the gene matches: 5. In germline, CDR1 is ENHRY, CDR2 SYGVKD. The CDR3 DNA follows: TGTGCCATCAGTCGGGACAGGGGACCATACGAGCAGTACTTC. Protein sequence: CAISRDRGPYEQYF.

V and J are TRBV4-2 and TRBJ2-3, with 14 nucleotides matching TRBD2. Trimming at V came to 3 bases and at J to 4 bases, leaving 6 bases not matched to a gene. This CDR3 has 17 residues. Germline V lookup: CDR1 LGHNA, CDR2 YNFKEQ. DNA of the CDR3: TGTGCCAGCAGCCAGGGGACTAGCGGGAGTAGGGCAGATACGCAGTATTTT. Its protein product is CASSQGTSGSRADTQYF.

The V and J genes are TRBV28 and TRBJ2-2; 8 bases are a match to TRBD2. The CDR3 has 16 amino acids. Germline CDR1 is MDHEN and CDR2 is SYDVKM. J was trimmed by 4 bases and V by 4 bases; bases with no gene match: 8. In nucleotides, the CDR3 is TGTGCCAGCAGTTCTCCGGCGGGGGGTGGCACCGGGGAGCTGTTTTTT. Its translation: CASSSPAGGGTGELFF.

This clone was recorded only once. J is TRBJ2-6 and V is TRBV11-2; 8 bases agree with TRBD1. V gave up 4 bases and J gave up 0 bases; unmatched junction bases: 8. Looked up from germline, CDR1 is SGHAT and CDR2 is FQNNGV. This CDR3 spans 18 amino acids. This CDR3 reads CASSSRSGTGSGANVLTF. CDR3 sequence (DNA): TGTGCCAGCAGCTCCCGGTCAGGGACAGGCTCTGGGGCCAACGTCCTGACTTTC.

The sample holds a few counts of this clone. The same CDR3 arises from other DNA sequences in this sample as well. The chain links TRBV7-9 to TRBJ1-1; TRBD1 matches 10 bases. The CDR3 sequence is 14 residues long. Germline lookup yields CDR1 SEHNR and CDR2 FQNEAQ (reference sequence). V shed 4 bases and J 6 bases; nucleotides not matched to a gene: 5. The CDR3 region has the DNA TGTGCCAGCAGCTGGGACAGGGGAGGTCCTGAAGCTTTCTTT. Encoded protein: CASSWDRGGPEAFF.

The chain has TRBV9 and TRBJ2-3; 7 bases match TRBD2. The CDR3 has 11 residues. V lost 7 bases, J lost 4 bases, and 0 bases stayed unmatched. Germline lookup yields CDR1 SGDLS and CDR2 YYNGEE. The DNA of the CDR3 is TGTGCCAGCGGACTAGCAGATACGCAGTATTTT. Protein: CASGLADTQYF.